Listed below are T cell receptor beta chains from one sample, sequenced in a study of T cell responses to AZD1222 COVID-19 vaccine. Libraries were prepared by immunoSEQ multiplex PCR; TCRdb keeps only in-frame clonotypes and omits some of them. Among fewer than 200,000 clones, 92% were seen once, and the ten largest hold approximately 1.3%. The sample was peripheral blood, taken on day 0 of AZD1222 vaccination. These receptors all come from an adult in good health. The CDR3 runs from the conserved cysteine through the conserved F or W. Fields, in order: CDR3 protein, CDR3 DNA, D gene, J gene, V gene, clone size. A D gene is named only where the DNA matches it firmly. Rows may omit the clone size; those that give it use once, few, many or a size class.

CDR3: CASSILYQPQHF
DNA: TGTGCCAGTAGTATCTTGTATCAGCCCCAGCATTTT
D: NA
J: TRBJ1-5
V: TRBV19
size: NA

CDR3: CASTSGTPEGYTF
DNA: TGTGCCAGCACCTCGGGGACCCCTGAGGGCTACACCTTC
D: NA
J: TRBJ1-2
V: TRBV6-5
size: NA

CDR3: CASRTEGTRMTEAFF
DNA: TGTGCCAGCAGGACGGAAGGAACACGAATGACTGAAGCTTTCTTT
D: NA
J: TRBJ1-1
V: TRBV2
size: once

CDR3: CASSSGGLTGELFF
DNA: TGCGCCAGCAGCAGCGGGGGCTTGACCGGGGAGCTGTTTTTT
D: TRBD2
J: TRBJ2-2
V: TRBV5-1
size: NA

CDR3: CASSWGPEGSTEAFF
DNA: TGTGCCAGCAGCTGGGGTCCGGAGGGATCCACTGAAGCTTTCTTT
D: NA
J: TRBJ1-1
V: TRBV5-8
size: NA

CDR3: CASSLVRGIPSNSPLHF
DNA: TGTGCCAGCAGCTTAGTCCGGGGAATTCCGAGTAATTCACCCCTCCACTTT
D: NA
J: TRBJ1-6
V: TRBV7-2
size: NA

CDR3: CATSRGGNTGELFF
DNA: TGTGCCACCAGCAGAGGGGGAAACACCGGGGAGCTGTTTTTT
D: NA
J: TRBJ2-2
V: TRBV15
size: NA

CDR3: CASSLPGTSNTEAFF
DNA: TGTGCCAGCAGCCTACCCGGGACATCTAACACTGAAGCTTTCTTT
D: NA
J: TRBJ1-1
V: TRBV5-6
size: NA

CDR3: CASSQGGYGYTF
DNA: TGTGCCAGCTCACAGGGCGGCTATGGCTACACCTTC
D: NA
J: TRBJ1-2
V: TRBV12-3/TRBV12-4
size: NA

CDR3: CASSERTSAYNEQFF
DNA: TGTGCCAGCAGCGAGCGGACTAGCGCCTACAATGAGCAGTTCTTC
D: TRBD2
J: TRBJ2-1
V: TRBV9
size: NA

CDR3: CASGLRGNYGYTF
DNA: TGTGCTAGTGGTTTGAGAGGAAACTATGGCTACACCTTC
D: NA
J: TRBJ1-2
V: TRBV12-5
size: NA

CDR3: CASSQEWGQGKNKNIQYF
DNA: TGTGCCAGCAGCCAAGAGTGGGGGCAGGGCAAAAACAAAAACATTCAGTACTTC
D: NA
J: TRBJ2-4
V: TRBV3-1/TRBV3-2
size: NA

CDR3: CASSLGGAGGNTIYF
DNA: TGTGCCAGCAGCCTAGGGGGCGCTGGAGGAAACACCATATATTTT
D: TRBD1
J: TRBJ1-3
V: TRBV6-5
size: once

CDR3: CASSMTRNTEAFF
DNA: TGTGCCAGCAGCATGACCAGGAACACTGAAGCTTTCTTT
D: NA
J: TRBJ1-1
V: TRBV6-2/TRBV6-3
size: NA

CDR3: CASSSGQGGQPQHF
DNA: TGTGCCAGCAGTTCCGGACAGGGTGGTCAGCCCCAGCATTTT
D: TRBD1
J: TRBJ1-5
V: TRBV28
size: once

CDR3: CASSQGVGEKLFF
DNA: TGTGCCAGCAGCCAAGGGGTGGGTGAAAAACTGTTTTTT
D: NA
J: TRBJ1-4
V: TRBV14
size: NA

CDR3: CAWSSGADNSPLHF
DNA: TGTGCCTGGAGTTCAGGGGCGGATAATTCACCCCTCCACTTT
D: NA
J: TRBJ1-6
V: TRBV30
size: NA

CDR3: CASSYEGGVDLRTEAFF
DNA: TGTGCCAGCAGTTATGAAGGCGGGGTTGATCTGCGAACTGAAGCTTTCTTT
D: NA
J: TRBJ1-1
V: TRBV28
size: NA

CDR3: CASRKGQPQHF
DNA: TGTGCCAGTAGAAAGGGACAGCCCCAGCATTTT
D: NA
J: TRBJ1-5
V: TRBV19
size: NA

CDR3: CAIRSGEGGYTF
DNA: TGTGCCATCCGCTCAGGGGAAGGCGGCTACACCTTC
D: NA
J: TRBJ1-2
V: TRBV10-3
size: NA

CDR3: CASSLGLAVLETQYF
DNA: TGTGCCAGCAGCTTAGGGCTAGCGGTTTTGGAGACCCAGTACTTC
D: TRBD2
J: TRBJ2-5
V: TRBV7-8
size: NA

CDR3: CASSLTREQYF
DNA: TGTGCCAGCAGTTTAACCCGGGAGCAGTACTTC
D: NA
J: TRBJ2-7
V: TRBV28
size: NA

CDR3: CASSRGRVPYEQYF
DNA: TGTGCCAGCAGCCGCGGACGGGTTCCCTACGAGCAGTACTTC
D: NA
J: TRBJ2-7
V: TRBV5-8
size: few

CDR3: CASKGRHEQYF
DNA: TGTGCCAGTAAGGGCAGGCACGAGCAGTACTTC
D: NA
J: TRBJ2-7
V: TRBV19
size: NA

CDR3: CASSDRGQGSNQPQHF
DNA: TGTGCCAGCAGTGATCGGGGACAGGGGTCCAATCAGCCCCAGCATTTT
D: TRBD1
J: TRBJ1-5
V: TRBV2
size: NA

CDR3: CASRLGDYGYTF
DNA: TGTGCCAGCAGACTGGGAGACTATGGCTACACCTTC
D: NA
J: TRBJ1-2
V: TRBV7-9
size: NA

CDR3: CASSRGEGEKLFF
DNA: TGTGCCAGCAGTCGGGGGGAGGGTGAAAAACTGTTTTTT
D: NA
J: TRBJ1-4
V: TRBV9
size: NA

CDR3: CASSLGFSTGELFF
DNA: TGTGCCAGCAGCTTAGGGTTCTCCACCGGGGAGCTGTTTTTT
D: NA
J: TRBJ2-2
V: TRBV7-2
size: NA

CDR3: CASSTGTSTTNTGELFF
DNA: TGTGCCAGCAGCACCGGGACTAGCACAACGAACACCGGGGAGCTGTTTTTT
D: TRBD2
J: TRBJ2-2
V: TRBV14
size: once

CDR3: CASSLNRDDYGYTF
DNA: TGTGCCAGCAGCTTAAACAGGGATGACTATGGCTACACCTTC
D: NA
J: TRBJ1-2
V: TRBV7-3
size: NA

CDR3: CASRAMSTGNTEAFF
DNA: TGTGCCAGCAGAGCCATGTCGACAGGGAACACTGAAGCTTTCTTT
D: NA
J: TRBJ1-1
V: TRBV6-5
size: NA

CDR3: CASGLAGGGRDTQYF
DNA: TGTGCCAGCGGGCTAGCGGGGGGCGGACGGGATACGCAGTATTTT
D: TRBD2
J: TRBJ2-3
V: TRBV7-9
size: NA

CDR3: CASSLDASGGQETQYF
DNA: TGCGCCAGCAGCTTGGACGCTAGCGGGGGCCAAGAGACCCAGTACTTC
D: TRBD2
J: TRBJ2-5
V: TRBV5-1
size: NA

CDR3: CASRDGPTTDNEQFF
DNA: TGTGCCAGCAGGGACGGACCGACGACTGACAATGAGCAGTTCTTC
D: NA
J: TRBJ2-1
V: TRBV7-3
size: NA

CDR3: CASSSWDGFSPLHF
DNA: TGTGCCAGCAGCTCCTGGGACGGTTTTTCACCCCTCCACTTT
D: NA
J: TRBJ1-6
V: TRBV7-9
size: NA

CDR3: CASSVLMNTEAFF
DNA: TGTGCCAGCAGCGTCCTAATGAACACTGAAGCTTTCTTT
D: NA
J: TRBJ1-1
V: TRBV12-3/TRBV12-4
size: NA

CDR3: CASTPTPDQPQHF
DNA: TGTGCCAGTACCCCGACACCTGATCAGCCCCAGCATTTT
D: NA
J: TRBJ1-5
V: TRBV19
size: NA

CDR3: CASSLVASGGLQETQYF
DNA: TGTGCCAGCAGCTTAGTCGCGAGCGGGGGACTCCAAGAGACCCAGTACTTC
D: TRBD2
J: TRBJ2-5
V: TRBV11-3
size: NA

CDR3: CASNPYGEPWGFGAKNIQYF
DNA: TGTGCCAGCAACCCTTACGGCGAGCCTTGGGGGTTTGGAGCCAAAAACATTCAGTACTTC
D: NA
J: TRBJ2-4
V: TRBV28
size: once

CDR3: CAWSVSGRTTEAFF
DNA: TGTGCCTGGAGTGTAAGTGGGAGGACGACTGAAGCTTTCTTT
D: NA
J: TRBJ1-1
V: TRBV30
size: NA

CDR3: CASSSEAGGTYGYTF
DNA: TGTGCCAGCAGTTCAGAAGCCGGAGGGACCTATGGCTACACCTTC
D: NA
J: TRBJ1-2
V: TRBV28
size: once

CDR3: CASSYSISTGDGYTF
DNA: TGTGCCAGCAGTTACTCGATAAGCACAGGGGATGGCTACACCTTC
D: TRBD1
J: TRBJ1-2
V: TRBV6-5
size: NA

CDR3: CASSLVEKTQYF
DNA: TGTGCCAGCAGTTTAGTCGAAAAGACCCAGTACTTC
D: NA
J: TRBJ2-5
V: TRBV12-3/TRBV12-4
size: once

CDR3: CASSGLTWPVRGSPLHF
DNA: TGTGCCAGCAGCGGACTGACTTGGCCGGTGCGGGGATCACCCCTCCACTTT
D: NA
J: TRBJ1-6
V: TRBV9
size: NA

CDR3: CASSQDGAAYNEQFF
DNA: TGCGCCAGCAGCCAAGACGGGGCCGCCTACAATGAGCAGTTCTTC
D: NA
J: TRBJ2-1
V: TRBV4-1
size: NA

CDR3: CASSHDGPYNEQFF
DNA: TGCGCCAGCAGCCACGACGGTCCCTACAATGAGCAGTTCTTC
D: NA
J: TRBJ2-1
V: TRBV4-1
size: NA

CDR3: CASSSWRGELSYNEQFF
DNA: TGCGCCAGCAGCTCTTGGCGGGGGGAACTCTCCTACAATGAGCAGTTCTTC
D: TRBD2
J: TRBJ2-1
V: TRBV4-1
size: NA